One TCR beta chain is described in this entry. With V trimmed by 4 bases and J by 0 bases, 4 bases remained unmatched. The CDR3 runs to 17 residues. The germline CDR1 and CDR2 sequences are SGHKS and YYEKEE (reference sequence). This specimen comes from a study of blood T cell repertoires in COVID-19. On the study more broadly: COVID-19 samples collected from the United States, Italy and Spain covered acute and convalescent phases.

Enrollees, 18 to 89 years old, lived in 24 US areas. Donors in Cohort 3 who had recovered were those with two negative PCRs, healthcare professional clearance, or resolution of their symptoms. Methods used by the authors: It was from reference gene primer amplification that nucleated cell counts were estimated. The assay was immunoSEQ multiplex PCR, and TCRdb's table has in-frame clones only and misses some. D and trimming were read from the DNA, whereas the V and J calls and clone size are those reported in that table. This sample has about 250,000 clones; 70% to 90% occur once, and the top ten carry 4.3%.

The clonotype was recovered from a woman aged 30 to 39 who had recovered from COVID-19. The sample taken for sequencing was PBMCs or T cells enriched from blood (not recorded which). The chain uses TRBV5-5 and TRBJ2-1; 13 nucleotides align to TRBD2. CDR3 sequence: CASSIWTSGSSYNEQFF. The CDR3 nucleotides read TGTGCCAGCAGCATTTGGACTAGCGGGAGCTCCTACAATGAGCAGTTCTTC.